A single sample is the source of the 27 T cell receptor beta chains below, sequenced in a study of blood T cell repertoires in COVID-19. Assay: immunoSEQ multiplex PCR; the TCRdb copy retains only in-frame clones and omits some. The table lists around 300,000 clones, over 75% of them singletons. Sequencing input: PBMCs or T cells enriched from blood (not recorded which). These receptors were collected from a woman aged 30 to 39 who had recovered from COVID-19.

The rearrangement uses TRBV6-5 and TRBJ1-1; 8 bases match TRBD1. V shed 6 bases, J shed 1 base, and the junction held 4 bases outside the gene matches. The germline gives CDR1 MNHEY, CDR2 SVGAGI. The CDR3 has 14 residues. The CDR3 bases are TGTGCCAGCAGGCCAGGGGGCTGGAACACTGAAGCTTTCTTT. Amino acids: CASRPGGWNTEAFF.

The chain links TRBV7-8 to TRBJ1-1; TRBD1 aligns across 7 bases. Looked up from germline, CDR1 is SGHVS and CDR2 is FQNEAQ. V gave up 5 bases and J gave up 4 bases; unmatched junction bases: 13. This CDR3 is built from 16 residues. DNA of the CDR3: TGTGCCAGCAGCATGGACAGGTCCCGAAGTGGCACTGAAGCTTTCTTT. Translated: CASSMDRSRSGTEAFF.

The CDR3 coding sequence is TGTGCCAGCAGTCAGGGCTATGGCTACACCTTC. Its protein is CASSQGYGYTF. The chain carries TRBV27 and TRBJ1-2; D is possibly TRBD1 (5 bases). Germline assignment: CDR1 MNHEY and CDR2 SMNVEV (reference sequence). V lost 5 bases and J 4 bases, leaving 5 bases between the germline ends. The CDR3 is 11 residues long.

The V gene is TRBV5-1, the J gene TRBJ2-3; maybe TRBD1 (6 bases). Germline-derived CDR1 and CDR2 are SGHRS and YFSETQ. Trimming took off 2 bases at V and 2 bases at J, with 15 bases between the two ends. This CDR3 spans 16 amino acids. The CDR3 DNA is TGCGCCAGCAGCTTACACAGGGCTCCCACCACAGATACGCAGTATTTT. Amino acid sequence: CASSLHRAPTTDTQYF. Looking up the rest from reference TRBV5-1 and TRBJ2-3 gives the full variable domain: KAGVTQTPRYLIKTRGQQVTLSCSPISGHRSVSWYQQTPGQGLQFLFEYFSETQRNKGNFPGRFSGRQFSNSRSEMNVSTLELGDSALYLCASSLHRAPTTDTQYFGPGTRLTVL.

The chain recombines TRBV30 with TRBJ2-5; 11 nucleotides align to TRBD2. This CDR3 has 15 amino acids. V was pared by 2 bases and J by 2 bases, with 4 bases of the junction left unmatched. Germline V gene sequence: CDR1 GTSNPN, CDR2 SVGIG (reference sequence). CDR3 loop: CAWSNIAGGQETQYF. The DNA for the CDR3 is TGTGCCTGGAGTAATATAGCGGGAGGGCAAGAGACCCAGTACTTC.

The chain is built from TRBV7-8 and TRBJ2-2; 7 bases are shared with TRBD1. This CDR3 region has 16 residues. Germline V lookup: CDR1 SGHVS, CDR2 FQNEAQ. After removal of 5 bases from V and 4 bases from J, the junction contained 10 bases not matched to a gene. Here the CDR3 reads CASSTTRDSSTGELFF. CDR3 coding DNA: TGTGCCAGCAGCACAACCCGGGACAGTAGCACCGGGGAGCTGTTTTTT.

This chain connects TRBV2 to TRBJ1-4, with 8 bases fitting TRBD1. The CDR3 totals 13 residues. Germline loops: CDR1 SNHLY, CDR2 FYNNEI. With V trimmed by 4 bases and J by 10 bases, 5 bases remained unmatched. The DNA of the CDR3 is TGTGCCAGCAGTGGGACAGGGAGGACAAAACTGTTTTTT. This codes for CASSGTGRTKLFF.

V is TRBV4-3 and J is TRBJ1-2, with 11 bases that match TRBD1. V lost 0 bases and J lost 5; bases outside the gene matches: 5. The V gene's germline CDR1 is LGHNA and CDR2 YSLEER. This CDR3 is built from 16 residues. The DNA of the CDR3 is TGCGCCAGCAGCCAAGATTGGGGGACAGGGGGTTATGGCTACACCTTC. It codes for CASSQDWGTGGYGYTF.

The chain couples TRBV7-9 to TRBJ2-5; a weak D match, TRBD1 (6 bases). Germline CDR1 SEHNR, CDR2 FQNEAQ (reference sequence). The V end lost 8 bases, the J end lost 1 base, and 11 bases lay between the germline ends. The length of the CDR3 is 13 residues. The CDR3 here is CASVRDTQETQYF. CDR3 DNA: TGTGCCAGCGTGAGGGACACCCAAGAGACCCAGTACTTC.

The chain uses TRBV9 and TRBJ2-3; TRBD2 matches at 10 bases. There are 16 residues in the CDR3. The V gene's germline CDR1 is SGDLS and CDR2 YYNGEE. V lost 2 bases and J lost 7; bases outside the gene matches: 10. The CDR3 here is CASSVSAGTSAYTQYF. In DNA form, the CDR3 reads TGTGCCAGCAGCGTTTCAGCCGGGACTAGCGCTTATACGCAGTATTTT.

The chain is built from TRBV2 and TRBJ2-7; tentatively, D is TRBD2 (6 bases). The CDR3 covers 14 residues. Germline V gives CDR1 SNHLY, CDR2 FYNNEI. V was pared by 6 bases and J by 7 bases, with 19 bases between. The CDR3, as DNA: TGTGCCAGCAGGTGGGAGGCCCGATCGGGTGAGCAGTACTTC. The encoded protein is CASRWEARSGEQYF.

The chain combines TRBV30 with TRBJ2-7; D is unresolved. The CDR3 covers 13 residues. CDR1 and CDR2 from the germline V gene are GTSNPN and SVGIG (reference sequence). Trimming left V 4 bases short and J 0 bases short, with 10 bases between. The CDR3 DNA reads TGTGCCTGGATGCGCAGGAACTCCTACGAGCAGTACTTC. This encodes CAWMRRNSYEQYF.

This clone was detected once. The CDR3 DNA follows: TGTGCCAGCTCAGAGACAGTTCCTAGCACAGATACGCAGTATTTT. Its translation: CASSETVPSTDTQYF. The chain recombines TRBV18 with TRBJ2-3; TRBD1 might be the D (5 bases). The germline gives CDR1 KGHSH, CDR2 LQKENI. The CDR3 has 15 amino acids. With 5 bases removed from V and 0 bases from J, the gap between germline ends came to 12 bases.

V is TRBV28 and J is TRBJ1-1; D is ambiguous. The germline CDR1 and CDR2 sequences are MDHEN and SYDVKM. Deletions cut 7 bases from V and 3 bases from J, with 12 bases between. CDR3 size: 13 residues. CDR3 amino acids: CASILSEHTEAFF. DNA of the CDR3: TGTGCCAGCATACTCTCCGAGCACACTGAAGCTTTCTTT.

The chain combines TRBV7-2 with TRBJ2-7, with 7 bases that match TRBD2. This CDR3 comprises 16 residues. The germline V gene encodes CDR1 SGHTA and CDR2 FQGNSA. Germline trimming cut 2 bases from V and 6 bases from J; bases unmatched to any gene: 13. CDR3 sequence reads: CASSLTPVAGVSEQYF. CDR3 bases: TGTGCCAGCAGCTTAACTCCGGTTGCGGGAGTTTCCGAGCAGTACTTC.

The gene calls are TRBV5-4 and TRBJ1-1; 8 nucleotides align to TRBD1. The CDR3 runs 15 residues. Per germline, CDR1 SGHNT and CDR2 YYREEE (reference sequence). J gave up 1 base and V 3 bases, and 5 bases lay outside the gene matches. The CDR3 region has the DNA TGTGCCAGCAGCTCCCGACAGGGGTCGAACACTGAAGCTTTCTTT. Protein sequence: CASSSRQGSNTEAFF.

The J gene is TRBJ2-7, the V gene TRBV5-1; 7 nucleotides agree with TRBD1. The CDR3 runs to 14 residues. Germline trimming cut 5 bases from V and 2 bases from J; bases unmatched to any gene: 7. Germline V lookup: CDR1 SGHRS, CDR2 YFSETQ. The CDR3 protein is CASSRVQGAYEQYF. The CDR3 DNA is TGCGCCAGCAGTAGGGTCCAGGGGGCCTACGAGCAGTACTTC.

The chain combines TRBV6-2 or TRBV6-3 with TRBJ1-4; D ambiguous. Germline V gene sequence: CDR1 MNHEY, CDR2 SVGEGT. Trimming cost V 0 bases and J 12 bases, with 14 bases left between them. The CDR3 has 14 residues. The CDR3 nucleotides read TGTGCCAGCAGTTACTCGCCGGGTCTGGTACAACTGTTTTTT. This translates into CASSYSPGLVQLFF.

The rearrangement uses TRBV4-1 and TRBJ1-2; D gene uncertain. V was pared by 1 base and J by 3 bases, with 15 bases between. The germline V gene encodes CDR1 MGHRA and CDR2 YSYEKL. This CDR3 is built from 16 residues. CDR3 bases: TGCGCCAGCAGCCAAGGTCGGGGAGATGATGACTATGGCTACACCTTC. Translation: CASSQGRGDDDYGYTF.

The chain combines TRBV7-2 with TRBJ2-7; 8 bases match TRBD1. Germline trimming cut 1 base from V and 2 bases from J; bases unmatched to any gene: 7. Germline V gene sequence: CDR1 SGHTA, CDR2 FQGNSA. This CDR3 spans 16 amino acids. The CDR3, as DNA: TGTGCCAGCAGCTTAGGTGTGCAGGGGGCAGCCTACGAGCAGTACTTC. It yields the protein CASSLGVQGAAYEQYF.

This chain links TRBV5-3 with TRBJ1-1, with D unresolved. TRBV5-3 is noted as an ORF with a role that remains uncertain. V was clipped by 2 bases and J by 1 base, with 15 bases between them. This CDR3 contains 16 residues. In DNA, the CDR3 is TGTGCCAGAAGCTTTCCTCCAATGTACACGAACACTGAAGCTTTCTTT. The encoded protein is CARSFPPMYTNTEAFF.

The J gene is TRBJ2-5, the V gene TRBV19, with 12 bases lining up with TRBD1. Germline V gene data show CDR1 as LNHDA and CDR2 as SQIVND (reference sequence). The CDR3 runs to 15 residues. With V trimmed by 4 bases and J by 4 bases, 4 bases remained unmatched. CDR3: CASSSGDRGPETQYF. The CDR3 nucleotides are TGTGCCAGTAGTAGCGGGGACAGGGGGCCAGAGACCCAGTACTTC.

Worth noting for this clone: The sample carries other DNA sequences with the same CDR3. CDR3 protein: CASSLRQGTDTQYF. The CDR3 nucleotides read TGCGCCAGCAGCCTCCGACAGGGCACAGATACGCAGTATTTT. This chain joins TRBV5-1 and TRBJ2-3, with D possibly TRBD1 on 6 matching bases. The CDR3 extends over 14 amino acids. The V gene lost 4 bases and the J gene lost 1 base, with 10 bases spanning the gap. Germline loops: CDR1 SGHRS, CDR2 YFSETQ.

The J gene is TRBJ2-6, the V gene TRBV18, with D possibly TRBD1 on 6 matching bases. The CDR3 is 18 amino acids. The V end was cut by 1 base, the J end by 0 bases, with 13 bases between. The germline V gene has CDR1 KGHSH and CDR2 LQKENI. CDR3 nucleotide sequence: TGTGCCAGCTCACCACGGACAGCATCACTCTCTGGGGCCAACGTCCTGACTTTC. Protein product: CASSPRTASLSGANVLTF.

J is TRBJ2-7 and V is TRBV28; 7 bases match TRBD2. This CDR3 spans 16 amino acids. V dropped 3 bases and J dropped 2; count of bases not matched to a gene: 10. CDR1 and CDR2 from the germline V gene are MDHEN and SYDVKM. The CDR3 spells CASSLGGIPNPYEQYF. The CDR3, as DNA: TGTGCCAGCAGTTTGGGAGGGATCCCCAACCCCTACGAGCAGTACTTC. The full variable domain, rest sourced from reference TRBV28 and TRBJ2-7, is DVKVTQSSRYLVKRTGEKVFLECVQDMDHENMFWYRQDPGLGLRLIYFSYDVKMKEKGDIPEGYSVSREKKERFSLILESASTNQTSMYLCASSLGGIPNPYEQYFGPGTRLTVT.

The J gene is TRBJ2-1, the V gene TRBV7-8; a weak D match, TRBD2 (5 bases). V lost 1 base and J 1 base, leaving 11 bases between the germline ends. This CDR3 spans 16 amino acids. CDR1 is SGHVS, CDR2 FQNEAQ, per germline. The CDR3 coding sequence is TGTGCCAGCAGCTTAGATAACGGGGTGTCCTACAATGAGCAGTTCTTC. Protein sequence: CASSLDNGVSYNEQFF.

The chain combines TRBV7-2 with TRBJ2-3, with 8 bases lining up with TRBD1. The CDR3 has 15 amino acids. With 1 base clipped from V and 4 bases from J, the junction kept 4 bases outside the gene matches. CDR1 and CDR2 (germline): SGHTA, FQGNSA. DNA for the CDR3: TGTGCCAGCAGCTTAGGACAGGGGTTGGCAGATACGCAGTATTTT. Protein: CASSLGQGLADTQYF.